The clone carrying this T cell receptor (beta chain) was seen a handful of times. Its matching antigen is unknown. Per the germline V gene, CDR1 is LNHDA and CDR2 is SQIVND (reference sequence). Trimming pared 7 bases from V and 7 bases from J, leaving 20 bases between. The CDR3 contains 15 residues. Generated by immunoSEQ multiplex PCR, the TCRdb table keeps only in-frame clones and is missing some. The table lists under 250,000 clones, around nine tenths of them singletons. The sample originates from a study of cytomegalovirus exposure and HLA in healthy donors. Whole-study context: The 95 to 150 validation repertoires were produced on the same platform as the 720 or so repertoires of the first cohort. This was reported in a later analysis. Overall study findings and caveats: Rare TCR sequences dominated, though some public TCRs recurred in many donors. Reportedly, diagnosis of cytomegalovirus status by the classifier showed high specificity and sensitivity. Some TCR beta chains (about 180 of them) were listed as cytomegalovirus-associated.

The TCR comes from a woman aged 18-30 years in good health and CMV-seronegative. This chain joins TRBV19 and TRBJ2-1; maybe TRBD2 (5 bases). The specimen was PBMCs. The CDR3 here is CASTQRSGAGNEQFF. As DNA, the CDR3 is TGTGCCAGTACCCAGAGGAGCGGAGCAGGAAATGAGCAGTTCTTC.